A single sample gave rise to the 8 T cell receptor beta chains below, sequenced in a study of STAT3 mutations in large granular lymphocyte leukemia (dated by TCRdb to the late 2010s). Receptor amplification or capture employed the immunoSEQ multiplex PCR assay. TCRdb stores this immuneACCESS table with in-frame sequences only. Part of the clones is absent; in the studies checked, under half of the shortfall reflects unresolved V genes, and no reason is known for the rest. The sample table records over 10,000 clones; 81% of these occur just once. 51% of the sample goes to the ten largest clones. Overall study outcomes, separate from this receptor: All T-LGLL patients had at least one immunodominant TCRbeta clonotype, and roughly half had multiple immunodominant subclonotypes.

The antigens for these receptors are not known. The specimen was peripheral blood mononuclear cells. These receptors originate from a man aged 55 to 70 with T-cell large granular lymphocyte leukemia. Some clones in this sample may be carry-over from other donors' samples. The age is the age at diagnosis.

The CDR3 sequence: CASSQGAAGANVLTF. CDR3 DNA sequence: TGTGCCAGCAGCCAAGGTGCCGCCGGGGCCAACGTCCTGACTTTC. The rearrangement joins TRBV14 to TRBJ2-6; no clear D. The CDR3 loop spans 15 amino acids. With 1 base removed from V and 4 bases from J, the gap between germline ends came to 8 bases. The germline V gene encodes CDR1 SGHDN and CDR2 FVKESK.

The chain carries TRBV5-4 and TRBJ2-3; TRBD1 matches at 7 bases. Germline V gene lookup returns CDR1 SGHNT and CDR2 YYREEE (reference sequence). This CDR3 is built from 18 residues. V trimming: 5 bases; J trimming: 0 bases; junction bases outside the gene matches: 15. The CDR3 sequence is CASRPGQARIPSTDTQYF. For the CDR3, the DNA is TGTGCCAGCAGACCCGGACAGGCGCGTATCCCTAGCACAGATACGCAGTATTTT.

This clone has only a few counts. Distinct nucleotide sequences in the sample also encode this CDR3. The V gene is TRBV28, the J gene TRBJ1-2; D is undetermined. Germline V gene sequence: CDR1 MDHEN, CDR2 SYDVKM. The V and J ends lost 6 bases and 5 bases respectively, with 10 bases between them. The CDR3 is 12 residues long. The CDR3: CASSLRLYGYTF. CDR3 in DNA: TGTGCCAGCAGCCTCCGCCTGTATGGCTACACCTTC.

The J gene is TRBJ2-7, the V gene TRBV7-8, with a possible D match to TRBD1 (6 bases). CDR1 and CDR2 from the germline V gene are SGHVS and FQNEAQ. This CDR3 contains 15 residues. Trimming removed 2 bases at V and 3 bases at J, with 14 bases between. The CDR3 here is CASSLIEGGIYEQYF. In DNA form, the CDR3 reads TGTGCCAGCAGCTTAATCGAAGGGGGTATCTACGAGCAGTACTTC.

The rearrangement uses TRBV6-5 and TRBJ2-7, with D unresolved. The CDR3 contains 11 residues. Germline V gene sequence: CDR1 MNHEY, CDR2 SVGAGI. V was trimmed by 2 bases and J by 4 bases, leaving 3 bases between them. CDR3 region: CASSYDYEQYF. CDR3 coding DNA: TGTGCCAGCAGTTACGATTACGAGCAGTACTTC.

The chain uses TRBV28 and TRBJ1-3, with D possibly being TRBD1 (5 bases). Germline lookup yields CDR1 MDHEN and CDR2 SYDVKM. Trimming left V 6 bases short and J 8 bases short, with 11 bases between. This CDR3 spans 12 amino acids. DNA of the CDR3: TGTGCCAGCAGCACACTGGGGGACACCATATATTTT. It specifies CASSTLGDTIYF.

CDR3 residues: CASSLPPGRPDTQYF. In DNA, the CDR3 is TGTGCCAGCAGCTTACCACCCGGGCGGCCGGATACGCAGTATTTT. V is TRBV7-9 and J is TRBJ2-3; D is unclear. This CDR3 region has 15 residues. Per the germline V gene, CDR1 is SEHNR and CDR2 is FQNEAQ (reference sequence). V was shortened by 2 bases and J by 6 bases, with 15 bases between the two germline ends.

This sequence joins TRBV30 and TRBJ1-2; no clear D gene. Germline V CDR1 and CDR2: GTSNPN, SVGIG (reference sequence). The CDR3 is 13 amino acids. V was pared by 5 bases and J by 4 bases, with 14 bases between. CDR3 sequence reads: CAWSQRVGYGYTF. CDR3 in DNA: TGTGCCTGGTCGCAACGGGTTGGCTATGGCTACACCTTC.